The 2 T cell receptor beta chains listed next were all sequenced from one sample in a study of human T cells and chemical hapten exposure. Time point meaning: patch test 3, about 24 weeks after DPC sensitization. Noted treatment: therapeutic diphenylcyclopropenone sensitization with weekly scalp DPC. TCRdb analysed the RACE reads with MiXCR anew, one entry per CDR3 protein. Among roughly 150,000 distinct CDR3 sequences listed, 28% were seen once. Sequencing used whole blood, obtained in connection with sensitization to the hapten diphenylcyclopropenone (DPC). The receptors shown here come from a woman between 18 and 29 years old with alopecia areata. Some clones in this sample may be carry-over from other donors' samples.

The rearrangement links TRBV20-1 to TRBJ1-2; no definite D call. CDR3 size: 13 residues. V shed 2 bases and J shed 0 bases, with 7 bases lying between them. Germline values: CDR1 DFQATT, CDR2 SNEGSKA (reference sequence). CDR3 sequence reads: CSARTPTNYGYTF. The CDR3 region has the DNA TGCAGTGCTAGAACCCCTACTAACTATGGCTACACCTTC.

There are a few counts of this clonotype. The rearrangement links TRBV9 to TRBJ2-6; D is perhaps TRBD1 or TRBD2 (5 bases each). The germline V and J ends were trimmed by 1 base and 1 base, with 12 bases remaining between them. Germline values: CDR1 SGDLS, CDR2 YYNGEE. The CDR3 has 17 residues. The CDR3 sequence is CASSVWGSESGANVLTF. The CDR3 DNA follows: TGTGCCAGCAGCGTATGGGGGAGCGAGTCTGGGGCCAACGTCCTGACTTTC.